Below are 4 T cell receptor beta chains sequenced from a single sample in a study of cytomegalovirus exposure and HLA in healthy donors. PCR amplification relied on 60 Vbeta primers (plus 13 Jbeta primers). Assay: immunoSEQ multiplex PCR; the TCRdb copy retains only in-frame clones and omits some. Found here are about 94,000 clones, 81% of them singletons; the top ten hold 9% to 12%. The sequencing sample was made of PBMCs. These receptors all stem from a human donor in good health.

The V and J genes are TRBV7-2 and TRBJ1-4; no clear D gene. CDR3 size: 13 residues. V lost 5 bases and J lost 7, with 11 bases in between. Germline V CDR1 and CDR2: SGHTA, FQGNSA. CDR3 in DNA: TGTGCCAGCAGCCCTAGACCCTTTGAAAAACTGTTTTTT. It yields the protein CASSPRPFEKLFF.

The V and J genes are TRBV29-1 and TRBJ1-2; D might be TRBD1 (6 bases). The CDR3 length is 14 residues. V was trimmed by 3 bases and J by 0 bases, leaving 11 bases between them. Per the germline V gene, CDR1 is SQVTM and CDR2 is ANQGSEA. DNA of the CDR3: TGCAGCGTTGAGACAGGAGAGACTAACTATGGCTACACCTTC. Translation gives CSVETGETNYGYTF.

V gene TRBV28 combines with J gene TRBJ1-2, with unresolved D. V shed 4 bases and J shed 9 bases, with 15 bases lying between them. Per germline, CDR1 MDHEN and CDR2 SYDVKM. The CDR3 is 13 residues long. This CDR3 is CASSWRLEGSYTF. In nucleotides, the CDR3 is TGTGCCAGCAGTTGGCGCCTGGAGGGAAGCTACACCTTC.

The V call is TRBV11-2, the J call TRBJ2-5; 12 bases map to TRBD2. The CDR3 is made up of 16 amino acids. Germline CDR1 SGHAT, CDR2 FQNNGV. With V trimmed by 4 bases and J by 5 bases, 8 bases remained unmatched. CDR3 nucleotides: TGTGCCAGCAGCTCACTAGCGGGGGGCATGCATGAGACCCAGTACTTC. Translated, it gives CASSSLAGGMHETQYF. The whole variable domain, remainder taken from reference TRBV11-2 and TRBJ2-5, is EAGVAQSPRYKIIEKRQSVAFWCNPISGHATLYWYQQILGQGPKLLIQFQNNGVVDDSQLPKDRFSAERLKGVDSTLKIQPAKLEDSAVYLCASSSLAGGMHETQYFGPGTRLLVL.